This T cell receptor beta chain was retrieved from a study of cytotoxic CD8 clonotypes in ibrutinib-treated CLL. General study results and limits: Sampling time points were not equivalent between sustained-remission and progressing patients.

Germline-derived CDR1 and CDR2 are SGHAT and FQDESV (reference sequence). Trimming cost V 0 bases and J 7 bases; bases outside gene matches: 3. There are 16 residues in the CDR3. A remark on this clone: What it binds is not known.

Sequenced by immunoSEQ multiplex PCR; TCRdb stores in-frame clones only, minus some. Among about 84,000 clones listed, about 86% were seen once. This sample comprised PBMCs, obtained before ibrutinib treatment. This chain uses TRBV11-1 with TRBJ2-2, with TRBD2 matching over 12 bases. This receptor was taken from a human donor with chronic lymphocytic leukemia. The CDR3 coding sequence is TGTGCCAGCAGCTTAGCGTCTAGCGGGAGGGGCGGGGAGCTGTTTTTT. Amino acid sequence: CASSLASSGRGGELFF.